The clone carrying this T cell receptor (beta chain) has at least ten counts. Antigen specificity is unknown. Original data processing: Sample TCR counts, which ranged from 23,224 to 690,600, had a median of roughly 92,000. One entry per CDR3 protein, called by TCRdb with MiXCR from the RACE reads. None of the V and J calls come from the authors' own analysis; TCRdb made them. The data contain tens of thousands of distinct CDR3 sequences, around 10% of them seen just once; the ten biggest clones take up less than 2.5%. This CDR3 spans 16 amino acids. V trimming: 3 bases; J trimming: 2 bases; junction bases outside the gene matches: 3. CDR1 and CDR2 from the germline V gene are SGHRS and YFSETQ. Regarding time point: pre-sensitization, week 0. Treatment reported: therapeutic diphenylcyclopropenone sensitization with weekly scalp DPC. Whole blood, unfractionated, served as the material for total RNA extraction.

The data stem from a study of human T cells and chemical hapten exposure. At the level of the study: Patients, predominantly female, presented with alopecia areata, totalis or universalis. General observations from the study: Compared with pre-sensitization or healthy control sets, expanded TCRs clustered more.

This material consisted of whole blood, taken in connection with sensitization to the hapten diphenylcyclopropenone (DPC). The chain uses TRBV5-1 and TRBJ2-1; 12 bases agree with TRBD2. The source of this sequence is a woman between 35 and 50 years old with alopecia areata. Some clones in this sample may be carry-over from other donors' samples. The DNA for the CDR3 is TGCGCCAGCAGCTCGACTAGCGGGGGACCCTACAATGAGCAGTTCTTC. Amino acid sequence: CASSSTSGGPYNEQFF.